These 24 T cell receptor beta chains share one sample of origin, sequenced in a study of blood T cells in healthy people across ages. With a J-beta primer mix and a sample-barcoded 5' primer, a second PCR ran about 6 to 11 cycles. From the 5' RACE reads, TCRdb called clonotypes with MiXCR, one entry per CDR3 protein. The data show 750,000 to 950,000 distinct CDR3 sequences, roughly 53% seen once. The source material was blood. These TCRs come from a man older than 75 in good health.

The genes are TRBV9 and TRBJ2-7; no reliable D call. The CDR3 spans 12 residues. The V gene lost 4 bases and the J gene lost 7 bases, with 12 bases spanning the gap. The V gene's germline CDR1 is SGDLS and CDR2 YYNGEE. The CDR3 region is CASSIETGEQYF. CDR3 in DNA: TGTGCCAGCAGCATAGAAACTGGGGAGCAGTACTTC.

The chain has TRBV7-7 and TRBJ2-2; D is unresolved. Trimming took off 0 bases at V and 0 bases at J, with 11 bases between the two ends. Looked up from germline, CDR1 is SSHAT and CDR2 is FNYEAQ (reference sequence). The CDR3 contains 17 residues. This CDR3 reads CASSLALLNANTGELFF. The CDR3 DNA reads as TGTGCCAGCAGCTTAGCGCTATTAAACGCGAACACCGGGGAGCTGTTTTTT.

The chain employs TRBV20-1 and TRBJ1-2, with a possible D match to TRBD1 (6 bases). Germline-derived CDR1 and CDR2 are DFQATT and SNEGSKA (reference sequence). CDR3 size: 17 residues. Between the trimmed V and J ends, which lost 0 bases and 6 bases, there was a span of 23 bases. CDR3 loop: CSARDRIRRGGRDGYTF. CDR3 DNA sequence: TGCAGTGCTAGAGATCGAATCCGCAGGGGTGGGCGGGATGGCTACACCTTC.

The chain carries TRBV10-3 and TRBJ2-6; 9 bases line up with TRBD1. The CDR3 is made up of 19 amino acids. CDR1 is ENHRY, CDR2 SYGVKD, per germline. J lost 1 base, V lost 5 bases, and 12 bases had no gene match. The CDR3 nucleotides are TGTGCCATCAGTCGGTACCTGACAGGGGGAAGGTCTGGGGCCAACGTCCTGACTTTC. It is translated as CAISRYLTGGRSGANVLTF.

This clonotype showed up many times. The V and J genes are TRBV7-2 and TRBJ2-3, with 10 bases identical to TRBD2. Germline assignment: CDR1 SGHTA and CDR2 FQGNSA. V lost 5 bases to trimming and J lost 4 bases; unmatched junction nucleotides: 9. The CDR3 extends over 16 amino acids. The CDR3 DNA sequence: TGTGCCAGCAGCCGGGGAAGCGGGAGGGGGTCAGATACGCAGTATTTT. Its protein product is CASSRGSGRGSDTQYF.

This sequence joins TRBV10-3 and TRBJ2-7, with 13 bases matching TRBD2. The CDR3 consists of 15 residues. The ends lost 6 bases at V and 7 bases at J; junction bases unmatched: 9. CDR1 and CDR2 (germline): ENHRY, SYGVKD. Written as DNA, the CDR3 is TGTGCCATCAGAAACGGACTAGCGGGAGTGATAGAGCAGTACTTC. Translation gives CAIRNGLAGVIEQYF.

There are a few counts of this clonotype. This chain links TRBV20-1 with TRBJ2-1; 15 nucleotides align to TRBD2. The J segment lost 4 bases and the V segment lost 2 bases, leaving 12 bases of the junction unmatched. The germline gives CDR1 DFQATT, CDR2 SNEGSKA (reference sequence). The CDR3 contains 19 residues. CDR3 bases: TGCAGTGCTAGATCCTTCGGGACTAGCGGGAGGACCGGGTACAATGAGCAGTTCTTC. Translation gives CSARSFGTSGRTGYNEQFF.

V and J are TRBV5-1 and TRBJ2-7; TRBD1 might be the D (6 bases). CDR1 and CDR2 from the germline V gene are SGHRS and YFSETQ. Trimming removed 4 bases from V and 0 bases from J, with 14 bases in between. The CDR3 sequence is 15 residues long. For the CDR3, the DNA is TGCGCCAGCAGCCCCCGGGACAAGGTCTCCTACGAGCAGTACTTC. Protein: CASSPRDKVSYEQYF.

The chain employs TRBV2 and TRBJ2-1; D is unclear. Trimming took off 4 bases at V and 9 bases at J, with 10 bases between the two ends. CDR3 length equals 12 residues. Germline V gene sequence: CDR1 SNHLY, CDR2 FYNNEI. This chain's CDR3 is CASSAVTREQFF. The CDR3 DNA reads as TGTGCCAGCAGTGCTGTTACACGTGAGCAGTTCTTC.

This clonotype was picked up a small number of times. The V and J genes are TRBV12-3 or TRBV12-4 and TRBJ2-4; D call uncertain. V lost 2 bases, J lost 3 bases, and 8 bases lay in between. The CDR3 spans 14 residues. The CDR3: CASSLLMGKNIQYF. The CDR3 nucleotides are TGTGCCAGCAGTTTACTAATGGGCAAAAACATTCAGTACTTC.

The chain recombines TRBV29-1 with TRBJ2-5; the D is unclear. The DNA end favors TRBJ2-1, so the J call may be wrong. CDR3 length: 13 amino acids. The germline CDR1 and CDR2 sequences are SQVTM and ANQGSEA. CDR3 sequence reads: CSVAQVFQETQFF. The CDR3 DNA reads TGCAGCGTTGCCCAGGTGTTCCAAGAGACCCAGTTCTTC.

The chain is built from TRBV6-2 or TRBV6-3 and TRBJ1-1, with D uncertain. The ends were cut back, 2 bases at V and 5 bases at J, with 9 bases in the middle. The CDR3 covers 13 residues. The germline V gene encodes CDR1 MNHEY and CDR2 SVGEGT. This chain's CDR3 is CASSYASLTEAFF. CDR3 coding DNA: TGTGCCAGCAGTTACGCCTCATTAACTGAAGCTTTCTTT.

The chain has TRBV13 and TRBJ2-7, with D perhaps matching TRBD1 or TRBD2 (5 bases each). The V end was cut by 5 bases, the J end by 2 bases, with 13 bases between. Germline V gene sequence: CDR1 PRHDT, CDR2 FYEKMQ (reference sequence). The CDR3 contains 14 residues. This chain's CDR3 is CASSPGTCTYEQYF. CDR3 nucleotide sequence: TGTGCCAGCAGCCCCGGGACCTGCACCTACGAGCAGTACTTC.

V gene TRBV12-3 or TRBV12-4 combines with J gene TRBJ2-4, with TRBD2 matching 7 bases. There are 16 residues in the CDR3. Trimming cost V 4 bases and J 0 bases; bases outside gene matches: 6. The DNA for the CDR3 is TGTGCCAGCAGTTCCTTCAGCGGGGTAGCCAAAAACATTCAGTACTTC. It translates to CASSSFSGVAKNIQYF.

The chain recombines TRBV2 with TRBJ2-6; D is undetermined. The CDR3 is 15 amino acids. Trimming stripped 2 bases from V and 2 bases from J, with 7 bases between. Germline values: CDR1 SNHLY, CDR2 FYNNEI. CDR3 residues: CASSETGTGANVLTF. DNA of the CDR3: TGTGCCAGCAGTGAAACGGGCACTGGGGCCAACGTCCTGACTTTC.

The J gene is TRBJ2-5, the V gene TRBV20-1; D unclear. The V gene's germline CDR1 is DFQATT and CDR2 SNEGSKA (reference sequence). The CDR3 extends over 16 amino acids. Between the trimmed V and J ends, which lost 6 bases and 11 bases, there was a span of 31 bases. The CDR3 DNA is TGCAGTGCCTACCTGGAGCCCCGGCCGACCTCGGAAGAGCAGTACTTC. Protein: CSAYLEPRPTSEEQYF.

The V and J genes are TRBV12-3 or TRBV12-4 and TRBJ2-1, with D hard to call. The DNA matches TRBJ2-7 better at its end, which makes the J call doubtful. CDR3 length: 15 amino acids. The CDR3 protein is CASSLGPTPYNEQYF. CDR3 nucleotide sequence: TGTGCCAGCAGTTTAGGACCTACTCCCTACAATGAGCAGTACTTC.

The V call is TRBV10-3, the J call TRBJ1-2, with a tentative D call TRBD1 (5 bases). From germline, CDR1 is ENHRY and CDR2 SYGVKD. The CDR3 contains 13 residues. V shed 5 bases and J shed 4 bases, with 11 bases lying between them. This CDR3 reads CAISQQGSYGYTF. DNA for the CDR3: TGTGCCATCAGTCAGCAGGGCTCCTATGGCTACACCTTC.

This chain connects TRBV3-1 to TRBJ2-7; D possibly uses TRBD1 or TRBD2 (5 bases each). The V and J ends lost 3 bases and 5 bases respectively, with 14 bases between them. The CDR3 spans 14 residues. CDR1 is LGHDT, CDR2 YNNKEL, per germline (reference sequence). CDR3 in amino acids: CASSQGVRDHEQYF. In DNA, the CDR3 is TGTGCCAGCAGCCAGGGGGTCAGGGACCACGAGCAGTACTTC.

This chain connects TRBV5-1 to TRBJ1-6, with TRBD1 identical over 8 bases. Unmatched junction bases numbered 6, after V lost 4 bases and J lost 9 bases. The CDR3 consists of 14 residues. Germline-derived CDR1 and CDR2 are SGHRS and YFSETQ. The CDR3 bases are TGCGCCAGCAGCGAAGGACAGGGTGGTTCACCCCTCCACTTT. Translation gives CASSEGQGGSPLHF. Full variable domain (missing parts from reference TRBV5-1 and TRBJ1-6): KAGVTQTPRYLIKTRGQQVTLSCSPISGHRSVSWYQQTPGQGLQFLFEYFSETQRNKGNFPGRFSGRQFSNSRSEMNVSTLELGDSALYLCASSEGQGGSPLHFGNGTRLTVT.

The chain is built from TRBV12-3 or TRBV12-4 and TRBJ2-7, with TRBD2 matching over 9 bases. The J segment lost 5 bases and the V segment lost 5 bases, leaving 10 bases of the junction unmatched. The CDR3 is 15 amino acids. CDR3 DNA sequence: TGTGCCAGCAGTCCGAGGGGGACTAGCATCCACGAGCAGTACTTC. This codes for CASSPRGTSIHEQYF.

The gene calls are TRBV24-1 and TRBJ2-5, with D perhaps matching TRBD1 (6 bases). From germline, CDR1 is KGHDR and CDR2 SFDVKD. V was clipped by 3 bases and J by 0 bases, with 10 bases between them. There are 15 residues in the CDR3. In nucleotides, the CDR3 is TGTGCCACCAGTGATCTTACAGGGAACCAAGAGACCCAGTACTTC. Encoded protein: CATSDLTGNQETQYF.

The chain carries TRBV12-3 or TRBV12-4 and TRBJ2-3; 10 positions match TRBD1. The V gene end was trimmed by 4 bases and the J gene end by 4 bases; junction bases not matched to a gene: 5. The CDR3 covers 15 residues. The CDR3 loop reads CASSSSGTGADTQYF. For the CDR3, the DNA is TGTGCCAGCAGTTCATCCGGGACAGGGGCAGATACGCAGTATTTT.

A few counts support this clonotype. The chain uses TRBV6-5 and TRBJ2-7, with no clear D. CDR3 length: 10 residues. Germline CDR1 MNHEY, CDR2 SVGAGI. V was clipped by 6 bases and J by 8 bases, with 8 bases between them. The CDR3 DNA sequence: TGTGCCAGCAGCCCCCCACAGCAGTACTTC. Protein sequence: CASSPPQQYF.